This T cell receptor beta chain comes out of a study of T cells in Graves' hyperthyroidism and ophthalmopathy. General study points: Through a model of 13 V-J features, ophthalmopathy was separated from stable hyperthyroidism. Ophthalmopathy prediction by the model preceded onset by a median about 6 months.

What was amplified from RNA transcripts were TCR beta CDR3 regions. The TCR CDR3 was amplified in a first-round RT-PCR using the HTBI primer set. TCRdb used MiXCR to reprocess the multiplex PCR reads, holding one entry per CDR3 protein. Among 730,000 or so distinct CDR3 sequences listed, 18% were seen once. The germline V and J ends were trimmed by 2 bases and 5 bases, with 5 bases remaining between them. The germline CDR1 and CDR2 sequences are SGHDT and YYEEEE. The CDR3 has 12 residues. This clonotype was observed at least ten times. Its antigen is undetermined. Diagnosis relied on clinical symptoms, serum thyroxine and TRAb, thyroid ultrasound and orbital computed tomography. At first hyperthyroidism diagnosis, before any ophthalmopathy symptoms, the blood sample was collected.

This receptor was obtained from a woman in her 50s with Graves' hyperthyroidism that later progressed to Graves' ophthalmopathy. The chain carries TRBV5-6 and TRBJ1-5; unclear D gene. The material sequenced was blood. Here the CDR3 reads CASSLGYQPQHF. The DNA of the CDR3 is TGTGCCAGCAGCTTAGGGTATCAGCCCCAGCATTTT.